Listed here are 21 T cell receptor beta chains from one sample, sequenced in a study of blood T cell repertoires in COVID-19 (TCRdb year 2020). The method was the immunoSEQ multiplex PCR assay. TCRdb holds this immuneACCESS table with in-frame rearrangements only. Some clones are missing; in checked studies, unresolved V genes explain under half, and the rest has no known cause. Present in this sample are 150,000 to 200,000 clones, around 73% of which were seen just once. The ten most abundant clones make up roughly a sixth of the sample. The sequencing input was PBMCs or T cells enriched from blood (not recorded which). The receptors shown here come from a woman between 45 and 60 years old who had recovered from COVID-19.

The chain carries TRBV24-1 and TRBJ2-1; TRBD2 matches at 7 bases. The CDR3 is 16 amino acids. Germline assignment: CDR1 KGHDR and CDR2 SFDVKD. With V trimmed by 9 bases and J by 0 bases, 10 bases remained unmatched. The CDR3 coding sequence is TGTGCCACCCCCCACCTAGCGGAACGCTCCTACAATGAGCAGTTCTTC. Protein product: CATPHLAERSYNEQFF.

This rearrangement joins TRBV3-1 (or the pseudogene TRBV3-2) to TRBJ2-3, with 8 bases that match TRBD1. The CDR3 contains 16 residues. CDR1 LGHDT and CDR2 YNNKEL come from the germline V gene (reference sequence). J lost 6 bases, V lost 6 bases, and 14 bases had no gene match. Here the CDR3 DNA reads TGTGCCAGCAGACCAACCACGGACAGGGCGGGCGATACGCAGTATTTT. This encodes CASRPTTDRAGDTQYF.

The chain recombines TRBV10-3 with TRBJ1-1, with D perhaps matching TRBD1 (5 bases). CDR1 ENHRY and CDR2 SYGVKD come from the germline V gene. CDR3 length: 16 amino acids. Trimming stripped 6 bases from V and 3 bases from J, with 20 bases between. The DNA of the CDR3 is TGTGCCATCAGCCAGTCGGGGGTAGGGAGGGACACTGAAGCTTTCTTT. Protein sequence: CAISQSGVGRDTEAFF.

The CDR3 here is CASSPGQAPRVGEKLFF. The CDR3 region has the DNA TGTGCCAGCAGCCCCGGACAGGCCCCGCGAGTTGGAGAAAAACTGTTTTTT. V gene TRBV7-8 combines with J gene TRBJ1-4; the match to TRBD1 covers 7 bases. The V gene end was trimmed by 5 bases and the J gene end by 8 bases; junction bases not matched to a gene: 17. Germline lookup yields CDR1 SGHVS and CDR2 FQNEAQ. This CDR3 is built from 17 residues.

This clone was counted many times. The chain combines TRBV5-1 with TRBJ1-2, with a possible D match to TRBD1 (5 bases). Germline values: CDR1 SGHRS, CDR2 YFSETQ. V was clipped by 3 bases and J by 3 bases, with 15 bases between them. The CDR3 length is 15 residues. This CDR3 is CASSSQGGSDYGYTF. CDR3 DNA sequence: TGCGCCAGCAGCTCTCAGGGCGGAAGTGACTATGGCTACACCTTC.

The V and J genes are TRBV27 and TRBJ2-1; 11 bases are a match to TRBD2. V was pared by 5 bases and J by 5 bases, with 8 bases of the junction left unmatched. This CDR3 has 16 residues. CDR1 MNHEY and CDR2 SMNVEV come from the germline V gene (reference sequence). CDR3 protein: CASSRLAGSRDNEQFF. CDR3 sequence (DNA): TGTGCCAGCAGTAGACTAGCGGGATCCCGTGACAATGAGCAGTTCTTC.

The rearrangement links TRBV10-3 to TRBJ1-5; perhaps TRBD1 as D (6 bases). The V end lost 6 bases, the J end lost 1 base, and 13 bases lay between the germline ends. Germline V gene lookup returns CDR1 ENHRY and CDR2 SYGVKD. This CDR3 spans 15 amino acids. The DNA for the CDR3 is TGTGCCATCAGCGCAGGGGTGGAGAGCAATCAGCCCCAGCATTTT. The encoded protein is CAISAGVESNQPQHF.

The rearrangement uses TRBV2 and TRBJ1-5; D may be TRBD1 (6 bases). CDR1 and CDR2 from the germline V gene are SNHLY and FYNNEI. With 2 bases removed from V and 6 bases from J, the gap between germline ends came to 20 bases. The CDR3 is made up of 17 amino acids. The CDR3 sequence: CASSEKSVGQRSQPQHF. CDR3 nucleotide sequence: TGTGCCAGCAGTGAAAAGTCCGTGGGACAACGTAGTCAGCCCCAGCATTTT.

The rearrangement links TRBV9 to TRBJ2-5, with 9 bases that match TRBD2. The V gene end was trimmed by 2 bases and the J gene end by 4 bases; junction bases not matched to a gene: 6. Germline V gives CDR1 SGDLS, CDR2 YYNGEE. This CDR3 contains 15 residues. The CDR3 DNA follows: TGTGCCAGCAGCGTTAGCGGGGGCAATGTAGAGACCCAGTACTTC. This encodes CASSVSGGNVETQYF.

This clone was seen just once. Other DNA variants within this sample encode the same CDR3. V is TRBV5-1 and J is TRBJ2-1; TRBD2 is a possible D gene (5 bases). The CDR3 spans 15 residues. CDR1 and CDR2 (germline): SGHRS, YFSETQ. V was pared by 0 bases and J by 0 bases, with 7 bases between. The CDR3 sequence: CASSLGGGSYNEQFF. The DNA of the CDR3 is TGCGCCAGCAGCTTGGGCGGAGGCTCCTACAATGAGCAGTTCTTC.

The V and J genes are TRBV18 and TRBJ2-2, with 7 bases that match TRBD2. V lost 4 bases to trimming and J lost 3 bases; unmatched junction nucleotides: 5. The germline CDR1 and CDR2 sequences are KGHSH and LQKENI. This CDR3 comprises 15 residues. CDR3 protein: CASSQETSYTGELFF. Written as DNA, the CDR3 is TGTGCCAGCTCACAGGAGACTAGCTACACCGGGGAGCTGTTTTTT.

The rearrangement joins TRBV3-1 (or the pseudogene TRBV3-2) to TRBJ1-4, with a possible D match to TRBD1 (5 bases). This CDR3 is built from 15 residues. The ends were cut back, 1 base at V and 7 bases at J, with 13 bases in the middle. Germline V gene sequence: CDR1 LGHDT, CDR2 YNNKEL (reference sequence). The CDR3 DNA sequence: TGTGCCAGCAGCCAAGTACAAGGGGTGGGTGAAAAACTGTTTTTT. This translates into CASSQVQGVGEKLFF.

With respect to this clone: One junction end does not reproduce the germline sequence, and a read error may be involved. CDR3 loop: CASSLPLQGADF. Written as DNA, the CDR3 is TGTGCCAGCAGTTTACCTTTACAGGGGGCGGACTTC. V is TRBV28 and J is TRBJ2-7, with 9 bases aligning to TRBD1. Germline V CDR1 and CDR2: MDHEN, SYDVKM. The CDR3 runs to 12 residues. Complete variable domain (other parts from reference TRBV28 and TRBJ2-7): DVKVTQSSRYLVKRTGEKVFLECVQDMDHENMFWYRQDPGLGLRLIYFSYDVKMKEKGDIPEGYSVSREKKERFSLILESASTNQTSMYLCASSLPLQGADFGPGTRLTVT.

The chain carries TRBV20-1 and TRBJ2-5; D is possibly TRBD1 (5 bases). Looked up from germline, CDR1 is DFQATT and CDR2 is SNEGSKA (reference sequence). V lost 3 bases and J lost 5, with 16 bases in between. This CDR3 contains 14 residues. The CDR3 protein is CSASTRTYTETQYF. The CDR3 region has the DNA TGCAGTGCTAGTACACGGACATACACGGAGACCCAGTACTTC.

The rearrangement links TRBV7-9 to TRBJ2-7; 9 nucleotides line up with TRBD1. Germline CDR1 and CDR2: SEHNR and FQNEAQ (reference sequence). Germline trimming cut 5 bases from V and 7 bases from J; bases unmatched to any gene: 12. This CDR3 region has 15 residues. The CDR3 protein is CASSPVGQGVKEQYF. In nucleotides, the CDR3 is TGTGCCAGCAGCCCGGTGGGACAGGGAGTGAAGGAGCAGTACTTC.

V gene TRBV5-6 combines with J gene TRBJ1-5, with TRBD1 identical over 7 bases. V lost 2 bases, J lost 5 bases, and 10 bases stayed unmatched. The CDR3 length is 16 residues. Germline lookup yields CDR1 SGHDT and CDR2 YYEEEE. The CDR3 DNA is TGTGCCAGCAGCTTTTACAGGGGATCGGGCCATCAGCCCCAGCATTTT. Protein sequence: CASSFYRGSGHQPQHF.

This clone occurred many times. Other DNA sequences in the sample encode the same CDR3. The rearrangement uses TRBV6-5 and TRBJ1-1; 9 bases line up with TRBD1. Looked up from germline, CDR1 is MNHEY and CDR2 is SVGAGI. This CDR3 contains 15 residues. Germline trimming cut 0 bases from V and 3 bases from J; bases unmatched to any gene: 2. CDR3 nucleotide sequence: TGTGCCAGCAGTTACTCGCGGACAGGGGACACTGAAGCTTTCTTT. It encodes CASSYSRTGDTEAFF.

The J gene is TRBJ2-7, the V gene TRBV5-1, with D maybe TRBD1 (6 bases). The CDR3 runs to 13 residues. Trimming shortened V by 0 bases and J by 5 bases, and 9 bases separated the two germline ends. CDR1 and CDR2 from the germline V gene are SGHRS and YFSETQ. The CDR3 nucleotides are TGCGCCAGCAGCTTGGCAGGGGAGAACGAGCAGTACTTC. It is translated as CASSLAGENEQYF.

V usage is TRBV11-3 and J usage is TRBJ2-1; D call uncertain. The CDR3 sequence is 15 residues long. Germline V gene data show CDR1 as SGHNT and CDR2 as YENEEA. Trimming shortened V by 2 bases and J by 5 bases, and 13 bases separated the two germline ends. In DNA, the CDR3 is TGTGCCAGCAGCTTAAGCGCTCGGAGCAACAATGAGCAGTTCTTC. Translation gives CASSLSARSNNEQFF.

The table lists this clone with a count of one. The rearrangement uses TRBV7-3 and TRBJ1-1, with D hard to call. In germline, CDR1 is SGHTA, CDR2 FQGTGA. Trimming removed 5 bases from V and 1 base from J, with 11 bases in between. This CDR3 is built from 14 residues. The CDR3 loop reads CASSPSGPNTEAFF. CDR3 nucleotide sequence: TGTGCCAGCAGCCCTAGCGGGCCGAACACTGAAGCTTTCTTT.

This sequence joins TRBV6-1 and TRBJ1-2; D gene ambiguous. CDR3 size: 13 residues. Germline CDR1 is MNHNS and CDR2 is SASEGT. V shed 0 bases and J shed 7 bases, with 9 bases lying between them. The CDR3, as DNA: TGTGCCAGCAGTGAAGCAGCCTCGGGTGGCTACACCTTC. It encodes CASSEAASGGYTF.